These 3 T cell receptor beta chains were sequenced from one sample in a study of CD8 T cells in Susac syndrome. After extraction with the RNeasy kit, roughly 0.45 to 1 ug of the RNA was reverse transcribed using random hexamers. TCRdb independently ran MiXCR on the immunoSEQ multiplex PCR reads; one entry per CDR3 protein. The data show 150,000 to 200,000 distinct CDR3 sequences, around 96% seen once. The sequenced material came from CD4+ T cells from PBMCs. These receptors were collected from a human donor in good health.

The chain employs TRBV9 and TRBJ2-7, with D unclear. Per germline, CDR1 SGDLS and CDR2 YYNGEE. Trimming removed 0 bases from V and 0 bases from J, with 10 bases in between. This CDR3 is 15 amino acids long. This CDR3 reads CASSVATAASYEQYF. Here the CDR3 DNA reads TGTGCCAGCAGCGTAGCTACGGCAGCCTCCTACGAGCAGTACTTC.

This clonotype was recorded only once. In DNA, the CDR3 is TGCGCCAGCAGTCAAACCGGGACAGCTTCCTACGAGCAGTACTTC. As protein: CASSQTGTASYEQYF. This rearrangement joins TRBV23-1 to TRBJ2-7; TRBD1 agrees at 7 bases. TRBV23-1 is an ORF; its function is uncertain. V lost 2 bases to trimming and J lost 1 base; unmatched junction nucleotides: 5. CDR3 length equals 15 residues.

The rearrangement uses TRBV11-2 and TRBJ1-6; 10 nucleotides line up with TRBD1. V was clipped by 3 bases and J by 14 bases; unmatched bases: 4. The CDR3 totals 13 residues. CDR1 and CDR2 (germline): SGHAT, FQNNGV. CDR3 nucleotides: TGTGCCAGCAGCTTGGAAGGGACAGGGGCCCTCCACTTT. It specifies CASSLEGTGALHF.